Sequencing of this TCR beta chain was carried out in a study of early T cells in non-severe SARS-CoV-2 infection. The wider study: With bulk RNA from unsorted whole blood as input, sequencing yielded unpaired chains. Study-wide points: Using VDJdb, the matching emphasized anti-spike CD8 responses while missing private and CD4 specificities.

Researchers tagged individual cDNA molecules with unique molecular identifiers. TCRdb redid the calling of the 5' RACE reads with MiXCR, one entry per CDR3 protein. The top ten hold roughly 8% of the sample, which has some 39,000 distinct CDR3 sequences, almost 7.5% seen once. This clonotype came up many times. Its antigen is not identified. The CDR3 runs to 17 residues. Germline lookup yields CDR1 LGHNA and CDR2 YNFKEQ. V gave up 0 bases and J gave up 8 bases, with 20 bases separating them. The receptor was isolated from an adult who was a healthcare worker with PCR-confirmed SARS-CoV-2 infection or an uninfected control (not recorded which). The chain is built from TRBV4-2 and TRBJ1-5, with a weak D call TRBD1 (6 bases). Sequencing used whole blood. DNA for the CDR3: TGTGCCAGCAGCCAAGATATGGCAGGGGCGGTAACAAAGCCCCAGCATTTT. Amino acids: CASSQDMAGAVTKPQHF.